This T cell receptor beta chain originates from a study of blood T cells in healthy people across ages (dated by TCRdb to the mid-2010s). For the wider study: In model experiments, template switching captured roughly one uniquely barcoded TCR beta cDNA molecule for every two T cells. Age-related changes in TCR beta repertoire diversity were measured in the study by deep sequencing normalized with unique cDNA molecular identifiers. The donors were split into four age groups: young (average about 16 years), middle-aged (around 37), aged (around 67) and long-lived (82). Two additional independent replicas of 1 million unique cDNA reads from the same blood draw were analyzed for two donors (one aged 18 to 29 and one aged 80 or older). Donors of different ages were randomly distributed across sequencing lanes to avoid experimental bias. Results and caveats for the whole study, not just this receptor: The long-lived group showed more naive CD4+ T cells, fewer expanded clones and increased TCR diversity than the aged group, suggesting age selection. As age increased, observed TCR beta diversity per million T cells dropped in a roughly linear way, and a significant reduction was already evident by age about 36. Total diversity estimates from one million sequenced T cells were considered lower bounds and underestimates. A strong correlation was found between observed TCR beta diversity and the percentage of naive T cells measured by flow cytometry. Donor CMV infection status was unknown, potentially confounding age-related changes in expanded clonotypes. Conclusive comparison of naive and antigen-experienced compartments was prevented by the profiling of bulk unsorted PBMCs.

Systemically healthy Caucasian individuals from Russia, around 38 in total and aged about 6 to 90 years, were included as donors. Around 9.8 milliliters of peripheral blood were collected from each donor into EDTA-treated Vacutainer tubes. Ficoll-Paque density-gradient centrifugation was used to isolate PBMCs, with at least 7 million per sample. Total RNA was extracted from PBMCs with Trizol reagent, with at least 5.5 micrograms obtained per sample. For every donor, an aliquot of PBMCs went through flow cytometry to measure the percentages of naive CD45RAhigh/CD27high T cells. This clonotype has more than one count but fewer than ten. No cognate antigen has been identified for it. No base quality information exists; no much larger clone differs at one position. V and J lose 0 bases and 0 bases, and a span of 18 bases separates them. Including cysteine and phenylalanine, the CDR3 has 18 amino acids. The read is trimmed to its CDR3 DNA, 54 bases read in frame from base 1. Per the germline V gene (reference sequence), DFQATT is the CDR1 and SNEGSKA is the CDR2.

Library generation was performed with 5' RACE. This sample was sequenced with an Illumina HiSeq 2500. The second PCR ran for roughly 7 to 11 cycles and used a J-beta primer mix along with a sample-barcoded 5' primer. Each TCR beta cDNA molecule received a unique molecular identifier from a template-switch 5' adaptor carrying 12 random nucleotides. Each sample yielded at least 2.5 million CDR3-containing paired-end reads. First-strand cDNA was synthesized from all RNA with the Mint cDNA synthesis kit, primed by a TRBC-specific oligonucleotide. All cDNA was treated with uracil-DNA glycosylase and then went through a first 18-cycle PCR with the universal primers M1SS and BC2_uni_R. Under the source paper's analysis protocol: Normalization of each sample was performed by random selection of 1 million high-quality reads, each carrying a distinct molecular identifier. Instead of being binned into consensus sequences, reads with shared molecular identifiers were discarded. MiTCR, run with a Q25 quality threshold and the strictest error-elimination algorithm, handled CDR3 identification, clonotype clustering and error correction. A nonparametric unseen species model with Euler transformation was used to estimate lower-bound total TCR beta diversity. TCRdb trimmed the raw reads at Q25, called clones with MiXCR and kept productive beta chains. A single entry per CDR3 protein holds the most common genes and DNA from its merged rows. The V and J calls were not made by the authors but by TCRdb's processing. The sample table holds fewer than 1.5 million distinct CDR3 sequences, of which about 43% were seen once. The top ten hold roughly 7.9% of the sample.

The chain joins TRBV20-1 to TRBJ2-1; confidence is insufficient to name the D gene. The sample comprised blood. This TCR was sampled from a woman under 30 in good health. The DNA sequence is as follows: TGCAGTGCTAGAGATTTTGGCGAGGACGCGTCCTCCTACAATGAGCAGTTCTTC. It encodes CSARDFGEDASSYNEQFF.